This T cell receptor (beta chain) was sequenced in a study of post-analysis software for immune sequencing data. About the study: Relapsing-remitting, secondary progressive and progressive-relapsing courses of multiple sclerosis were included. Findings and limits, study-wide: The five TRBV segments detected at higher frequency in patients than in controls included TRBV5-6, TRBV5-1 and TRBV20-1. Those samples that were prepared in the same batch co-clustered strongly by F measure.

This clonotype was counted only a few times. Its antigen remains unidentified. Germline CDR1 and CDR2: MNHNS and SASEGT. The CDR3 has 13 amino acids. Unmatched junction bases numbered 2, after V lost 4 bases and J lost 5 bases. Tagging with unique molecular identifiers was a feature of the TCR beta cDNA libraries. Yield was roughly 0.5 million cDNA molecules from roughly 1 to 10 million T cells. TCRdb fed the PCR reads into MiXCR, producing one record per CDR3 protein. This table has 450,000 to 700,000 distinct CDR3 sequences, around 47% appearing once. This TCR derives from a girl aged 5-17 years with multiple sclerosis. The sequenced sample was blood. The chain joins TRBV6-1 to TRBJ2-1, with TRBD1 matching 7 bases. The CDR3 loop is CASSAGQHNEQFF. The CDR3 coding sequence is TGTGCCAGCAGTGCGGGACAGCACAATGAGCAGTTCTTC.